This T cell receptor beta chain was sequenced in a study of blood T cell repertoires in COVID-19. Study context: Sites across the United States, Italy and Spain contributed samples from acute and convalescent COVID-19.

Germline V gives CDR1 MNHEY, CDR2 SVGAGI. The V end lost 7 bases, the J end lost 0 bases, and 12 bases lay between the germline ends. The CDR3 contains 14 residues. Clones were sequenced by immunoSEQ multiplex PCR, and TCRdb holds only the in-frame ones, with some missing. The sample records fewer than 150,000 clones, around 87% being singletons. This rearrangement joins TRBV6-5 to TRBJ1-2, with D tentatively TRBD1 (5 bases). The specimen was peripheral blood. The sequence was collected from a woman in her thirties or forties with acute or convalescent COVID-19. DNA of the CDR3: TGTGCCAGCACCAACCAGGGATCTAACTATGGCTACACCTTC. It specifies CASTNQGSNYGYTF.